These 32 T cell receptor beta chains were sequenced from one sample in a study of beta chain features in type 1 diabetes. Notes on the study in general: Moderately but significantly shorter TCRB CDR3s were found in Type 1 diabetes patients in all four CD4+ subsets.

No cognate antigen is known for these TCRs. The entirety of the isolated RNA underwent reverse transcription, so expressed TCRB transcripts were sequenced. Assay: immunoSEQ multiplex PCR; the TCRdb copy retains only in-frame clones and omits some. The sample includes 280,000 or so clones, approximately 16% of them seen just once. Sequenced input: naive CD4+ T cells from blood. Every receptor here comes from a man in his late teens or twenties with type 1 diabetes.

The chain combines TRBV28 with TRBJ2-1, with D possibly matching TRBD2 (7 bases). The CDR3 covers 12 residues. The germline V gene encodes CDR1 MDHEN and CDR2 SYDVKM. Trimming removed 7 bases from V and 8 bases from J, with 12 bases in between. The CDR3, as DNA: TGTGCCAGCACTGGGGGGGGCCATGAGCAGTTCTTC. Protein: CASTGGGHEQFF.

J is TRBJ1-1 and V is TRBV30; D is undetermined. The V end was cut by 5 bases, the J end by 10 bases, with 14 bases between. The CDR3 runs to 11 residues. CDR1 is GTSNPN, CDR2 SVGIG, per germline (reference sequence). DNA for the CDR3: TGTGCCTGGGGAGATAGAAGTCGAGCTTTCTTT. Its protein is CAWGDRSRAFF. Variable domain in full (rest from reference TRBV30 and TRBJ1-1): SQTIHQWPATLVQPVGSPLSLECTVEGTSNPNLYWYRQAAGRGLQLLFYSVGIGQISSEVPQNLSASRPQDRQFILSSKKLLLSDSGFYLCAWGDRSRAFFGQGTRLTVV.

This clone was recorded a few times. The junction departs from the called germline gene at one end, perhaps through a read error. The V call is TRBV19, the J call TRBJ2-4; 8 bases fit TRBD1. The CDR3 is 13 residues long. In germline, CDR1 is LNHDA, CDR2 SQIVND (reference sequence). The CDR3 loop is CASSLRTGRRFNF. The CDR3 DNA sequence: TGTGCCAGTAGTCTACGGACAGGGCGGAGGTTTAACTTC.

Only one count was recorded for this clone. Written as DNA, the CDR3 is TGTGCCAGCAGCTTGGCCCAGGGGTCCCCTTTTTACGAGCAGTACTTC. As protein: CASSLAQGSPFYEQYF. The chain combines TRBV5-4 with TRBJ2-7, with a weak D call TRBD1 (6 bases). V was cut by 0 bases and J by 4 bases, with 17 bases left in between. The CDR3 runs 16 residues. In germline, CDR1 is SGHNT, CDR2 YYREEE (reference sequence).

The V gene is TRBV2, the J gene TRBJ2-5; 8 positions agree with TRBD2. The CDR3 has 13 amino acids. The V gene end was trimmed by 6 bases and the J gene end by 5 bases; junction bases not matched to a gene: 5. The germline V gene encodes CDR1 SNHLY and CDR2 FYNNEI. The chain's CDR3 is CASSGRARETQYF. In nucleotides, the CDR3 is TGTGCCAGCAGCGGGAGGGCCCGGGAGACCCAGTACTTC.

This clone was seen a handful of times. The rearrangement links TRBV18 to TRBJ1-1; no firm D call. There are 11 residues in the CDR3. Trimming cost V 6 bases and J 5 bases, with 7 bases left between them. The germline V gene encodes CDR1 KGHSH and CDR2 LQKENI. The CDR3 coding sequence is TGTGCCAGCTCCCCCGAGACTGAAGCTTTCTTT. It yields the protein CASSPETEAFF.

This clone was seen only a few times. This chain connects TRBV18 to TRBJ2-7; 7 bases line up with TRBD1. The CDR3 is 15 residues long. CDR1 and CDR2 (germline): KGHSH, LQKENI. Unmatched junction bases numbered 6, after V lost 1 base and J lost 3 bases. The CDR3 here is CASSPLTGELYEQYF. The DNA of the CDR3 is TGTGCCAGCTCACCACTAACAGGGGAACTCTACGAGCAGTACTTC.

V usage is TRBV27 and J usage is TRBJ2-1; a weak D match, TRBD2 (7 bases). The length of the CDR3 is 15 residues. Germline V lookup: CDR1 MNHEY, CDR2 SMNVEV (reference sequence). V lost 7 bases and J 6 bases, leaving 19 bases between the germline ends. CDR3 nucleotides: TGTGCCAGCACCCCAGTGGGGGGGGGCCTCAATGAGCAGTTCTTC. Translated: CASTPVGGGLNEQFF.

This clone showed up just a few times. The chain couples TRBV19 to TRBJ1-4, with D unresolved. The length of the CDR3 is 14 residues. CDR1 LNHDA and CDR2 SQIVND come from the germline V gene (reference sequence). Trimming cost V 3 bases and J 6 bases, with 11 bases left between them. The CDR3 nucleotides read TGTGCCAGTAGTATTGTGGCACCCCATGAAAAACTGTTTTTT. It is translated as CASSIVAPHEKLFF.

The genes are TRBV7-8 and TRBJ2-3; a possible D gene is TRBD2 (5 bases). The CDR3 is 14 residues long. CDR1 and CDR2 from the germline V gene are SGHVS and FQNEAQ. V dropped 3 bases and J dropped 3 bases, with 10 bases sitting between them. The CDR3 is CASSLKLGTDTQYF. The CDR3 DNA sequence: TGTGCCAGCAGCTTGAAACTAGGAACAGATACGCAGTATTTT.

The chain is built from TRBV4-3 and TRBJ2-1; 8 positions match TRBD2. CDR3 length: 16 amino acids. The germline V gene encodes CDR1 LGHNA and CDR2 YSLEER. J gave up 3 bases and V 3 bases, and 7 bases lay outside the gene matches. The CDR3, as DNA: TGCGCCAGCAGCCAGGGGAGCGGGGGCGTCTACAATGAGCAGTTCTTC. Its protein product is CASSQGSGGVYNEQFF.

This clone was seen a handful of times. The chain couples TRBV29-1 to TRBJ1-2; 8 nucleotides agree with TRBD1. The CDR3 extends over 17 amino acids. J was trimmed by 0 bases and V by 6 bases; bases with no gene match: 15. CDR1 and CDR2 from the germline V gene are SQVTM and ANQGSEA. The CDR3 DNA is TGCAGCGTGTGGGCCGGGACAGGCCTCCCGGCTAACTATGGCTACACCTTC. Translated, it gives CSVWAGTGLPANYGYTF.

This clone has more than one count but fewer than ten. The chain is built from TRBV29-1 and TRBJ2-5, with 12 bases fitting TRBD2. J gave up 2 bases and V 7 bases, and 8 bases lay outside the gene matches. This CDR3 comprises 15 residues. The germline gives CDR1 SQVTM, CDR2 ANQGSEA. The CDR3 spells CSAEGTSGSQETQYF. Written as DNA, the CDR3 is TGCAGCGCTGAGGGGACTAGCGGGTCTCAAGAGACCCAGTACTTC. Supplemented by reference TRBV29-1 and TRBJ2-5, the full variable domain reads SAVISQKPSRDICQRGTSLTIQCQVDSQVTMMFWYRQQPGQSLTLIATANQGSEATYESGFVIDKFPISRPNLTFSTLTVSNMSPEDSSIYLCSAEGTSGSQETQYFGPGTRLLVL.

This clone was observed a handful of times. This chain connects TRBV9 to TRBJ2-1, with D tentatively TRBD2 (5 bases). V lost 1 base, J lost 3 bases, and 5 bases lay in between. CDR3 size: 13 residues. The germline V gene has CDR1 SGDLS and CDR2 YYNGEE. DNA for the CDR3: TGTGCCAGCAGCGTAACTAGCTACAATGAGCAGTTCTTC. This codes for CASSVTSYNEQFF.

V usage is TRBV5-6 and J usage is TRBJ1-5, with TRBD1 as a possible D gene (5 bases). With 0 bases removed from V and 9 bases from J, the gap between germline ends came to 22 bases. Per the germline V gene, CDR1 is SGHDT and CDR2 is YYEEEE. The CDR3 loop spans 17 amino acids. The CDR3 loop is CASSLGWGLDFRAPQHF. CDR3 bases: TGTGCCAGCAGCTTGGGTTGGGGACTTGATTTTAGGGCGCCCCAGCATTTT.

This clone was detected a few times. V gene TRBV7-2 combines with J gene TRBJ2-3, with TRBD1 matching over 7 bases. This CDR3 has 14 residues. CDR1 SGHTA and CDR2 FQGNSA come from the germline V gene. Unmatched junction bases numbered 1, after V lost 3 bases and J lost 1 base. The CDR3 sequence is CASSFDRGTDTQYF. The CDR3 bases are TGTGCCAGCAGCTTCGACAGGGGCACAGATACGCAGTATTTT.

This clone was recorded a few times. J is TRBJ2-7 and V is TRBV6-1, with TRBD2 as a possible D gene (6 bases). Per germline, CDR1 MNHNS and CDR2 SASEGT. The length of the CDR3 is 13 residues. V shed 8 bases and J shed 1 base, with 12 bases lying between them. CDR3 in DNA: TGTGCCAGCGTACTCGGGAGATCCTACGAGCAGTACTTC. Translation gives CASVLGRSYEQYF.

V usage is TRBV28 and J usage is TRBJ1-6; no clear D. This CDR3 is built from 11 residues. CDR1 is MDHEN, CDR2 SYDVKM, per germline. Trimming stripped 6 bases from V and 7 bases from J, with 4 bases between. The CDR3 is CASRLNSPLHF. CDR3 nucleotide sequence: TGTGCCAGCAGACTAAATTCACCCCTCCACTTT.

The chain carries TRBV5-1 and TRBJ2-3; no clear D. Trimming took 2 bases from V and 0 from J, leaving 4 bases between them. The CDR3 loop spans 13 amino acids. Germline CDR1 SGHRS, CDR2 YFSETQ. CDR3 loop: CASSFSSTDTQYF. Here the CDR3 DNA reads TGCGCCAGCAGCTTCTCTAGCACAGATACGCAGTATTTT.

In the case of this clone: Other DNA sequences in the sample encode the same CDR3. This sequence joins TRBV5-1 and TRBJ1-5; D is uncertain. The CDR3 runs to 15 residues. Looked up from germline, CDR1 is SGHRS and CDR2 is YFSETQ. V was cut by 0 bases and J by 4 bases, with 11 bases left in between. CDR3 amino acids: CASSLAPGGNQPQHF. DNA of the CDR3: TGCGCCAGCAGCTTGGCCCCGGGCGGGAATCAGCCCCAGCATTTT. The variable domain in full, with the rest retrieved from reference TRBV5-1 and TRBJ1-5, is KAGVTQTPRYLIKTRGQQVTLSCSPISGHRSVSWYQQTPGQGLQFLFEYFSETQRNKGNFPGRFSGRQFSNSRSEMNVSTLELGDSALYLCASSLAPGGNQPQHFGDGTRLSIL.

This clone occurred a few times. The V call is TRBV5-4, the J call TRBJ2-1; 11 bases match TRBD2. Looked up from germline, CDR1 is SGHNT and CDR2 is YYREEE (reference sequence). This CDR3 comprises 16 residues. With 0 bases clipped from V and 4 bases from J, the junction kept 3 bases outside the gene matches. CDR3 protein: CASSLDLAGGYNEQFF. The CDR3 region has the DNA TGTGCCAGCAGCTTGGACCTAGCGGGGGGTTACAATGAGCAGTTCTTC.

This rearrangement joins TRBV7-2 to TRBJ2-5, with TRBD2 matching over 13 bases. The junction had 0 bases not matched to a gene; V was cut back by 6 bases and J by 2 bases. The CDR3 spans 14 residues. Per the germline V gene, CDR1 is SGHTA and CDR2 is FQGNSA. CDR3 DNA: TGTGCCAGCAGACTAGCGGGGGGGCAAGAGACCCAGTACTTC. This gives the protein CASRLAGGQETQYF.

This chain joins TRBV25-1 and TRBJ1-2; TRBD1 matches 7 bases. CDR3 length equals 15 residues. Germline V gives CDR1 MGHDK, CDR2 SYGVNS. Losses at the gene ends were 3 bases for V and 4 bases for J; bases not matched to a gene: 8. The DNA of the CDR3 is TGTGCCAGCAGTGACGGCAGGGGGAGCCTCTATGGCTACACCTTC. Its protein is CASSDGRGSLYGYTF.

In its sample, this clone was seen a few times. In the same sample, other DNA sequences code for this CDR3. CDR3 region: CAWSVRDTGELFF. CDR3 sequence (DNA): TGTGCCTGGAGTGTACGAGACACCGGGGAGCTGTTTTTT. This rearrangement joins TRBV30 to TRBJ2-2, with no clear D. CDR1 is GTSNPN and CDR2 is SVGIG in the germline V gene (reference sequence). Trimming cost V 0 bases and J 3 bases, with 5 bases left between them. CDR3 length equals 13 residues.

CDR3 in DNA: TGTGCCAGCAGTTTCCCGCACGGAGGGACGGTCACAGATACGCAGTATTTT. This translates into CASSFPHGGTVTDTQYF. The chain combines TRBV28 with TRBJ2-3; tentatively, D is TRBD2 (6 bases). CDR3 length: 17 residues. The V gene lost 3 bases and the J gene lost 2 bases, with 18 bases spanning the gap. Germline CDR1 MDHEN, CDR2 SYDVKM.

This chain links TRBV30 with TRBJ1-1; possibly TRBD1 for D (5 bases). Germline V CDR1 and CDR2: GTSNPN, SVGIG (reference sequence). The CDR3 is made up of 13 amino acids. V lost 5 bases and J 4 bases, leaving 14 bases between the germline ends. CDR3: CAWGEIRATEAFF. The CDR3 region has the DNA TGTGCCTGGGGCGAAATCAGGGCCACTGAAGCTTTCTTT.

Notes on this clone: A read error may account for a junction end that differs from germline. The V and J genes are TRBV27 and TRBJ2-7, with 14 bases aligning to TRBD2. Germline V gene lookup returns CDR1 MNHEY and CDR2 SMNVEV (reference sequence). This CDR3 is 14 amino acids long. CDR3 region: CASSLSKTSGRALF. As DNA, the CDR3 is TGTGCCAGCAGTTTATCGAAGACTAGCGGGAGGGCACTTTTC.

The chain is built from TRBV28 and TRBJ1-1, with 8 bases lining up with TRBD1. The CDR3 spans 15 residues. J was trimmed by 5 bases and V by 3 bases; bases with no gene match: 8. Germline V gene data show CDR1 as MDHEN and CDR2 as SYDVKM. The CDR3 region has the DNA TGTGCCAGCAGTTTGGAGGGCAGGGGGCAGACTGAAGCTTTCTTT. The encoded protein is CASSLEGRGQTEAFF.

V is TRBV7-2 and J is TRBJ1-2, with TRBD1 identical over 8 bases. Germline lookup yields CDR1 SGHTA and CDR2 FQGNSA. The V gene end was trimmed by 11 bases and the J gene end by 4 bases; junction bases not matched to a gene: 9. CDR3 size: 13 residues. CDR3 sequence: CAARTGYFYGYTF. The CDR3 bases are TGTGCCGCTAGGACAGGGTATTTCTATGGCTACACCTTC.

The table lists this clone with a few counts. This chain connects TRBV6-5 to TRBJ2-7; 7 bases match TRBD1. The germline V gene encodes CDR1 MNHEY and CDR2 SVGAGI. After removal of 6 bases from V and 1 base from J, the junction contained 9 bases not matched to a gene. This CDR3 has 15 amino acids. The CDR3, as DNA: TGTGCCAGCAGCCCAACAGGGGAACTTTCCTACGAGCAGTACTTC. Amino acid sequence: CASSPTGELSYEQYF.

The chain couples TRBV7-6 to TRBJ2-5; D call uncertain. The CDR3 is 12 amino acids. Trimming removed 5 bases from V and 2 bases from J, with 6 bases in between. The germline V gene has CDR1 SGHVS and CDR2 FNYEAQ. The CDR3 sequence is CASSQVQETQYF. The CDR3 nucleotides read TGTGCCAGCAGCCAGGTACAAGAGACCCAGTACTTC.

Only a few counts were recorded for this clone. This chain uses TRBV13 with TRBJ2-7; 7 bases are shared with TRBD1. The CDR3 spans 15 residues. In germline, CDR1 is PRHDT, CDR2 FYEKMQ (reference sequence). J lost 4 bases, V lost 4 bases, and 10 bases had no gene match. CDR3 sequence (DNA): TGTGCCAGCAGCTATCCGGGACAGAAGATTTACGAGCAGTACTTC. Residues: CASSYPGQKIYEQYF. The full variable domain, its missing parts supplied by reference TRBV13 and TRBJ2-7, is AAGVIQSPRHLIKEKRETATLKCYPIPRHDTVYWYQQGPGQDPQFLISFYEKMQSDKGSIPDRFSAQQFSDYHSELNMSSLELGDSALYFCASSYPGQKIYEQYFGPGTRLTVT.